This TCR beta chain is drawn from a study of early T cells in non-severe SARS-CoV-2 infection. Study results and caveats: Matches to VDJdb favored anti-spike CD8 responses and missed private and CD4 specificities.

Attached unique molecular identifiers marked individual cDNA molecules. TCRdb re-analysed the 5' RACE reads in MiXCR, keeping a single row per CDR3 protein. This table has roughly 110,000 distinct CDR3 sequences, roughly 11% appearing once. This clonotype was recorded a few times. Its antigen is still unknown. This receptor was obtained from an adult who was a healthcare worker with PCR-confirmed SARS-CoV-2 infection or an uninfected control (not recorded which). Source material: whole blood.

In DNA, the CDR3 is TGTGCCAGTAGTTTCCAAGCCGGGATCTACAATGAGCAGTTCTTC. Translating gives CASSFQAGIYNEQFF. This chain connects TRBV19 to TRBJ2-1, with a weak D call TRBD2 (5 bases). V was shortened by 5 bases and J by 3 bases, with 14 bases between the two germline ends. The CDR3 runs to 15 residues. CDR1 and CDR2 from the germline V gene are LNHDA and SQIVND (reference sequence).